These 29 T cell receptor beta chains were sequenced from one sample in a study of memory CD4+ T cells and cytomegalovirus serostatus. The sort gate was single viable CD3+CD4+CD8-CD45RO+ cells for memory CD4+ T cells. Produced via immunoSEQ multiplex PCR; TCRdb's table is partial and in-frame only. The sample records 45,000 to 50,000 clones, under 80% being singletons. Sequenced: memory CD4+ T cells from blood. The receptors here all came from an adult in good health and CMV-seronegative.

The V and J genes are TRBV4-1 and TRBJ2-2; no reliable D call. The CDR3 sequence is 17 residues long. V gave up 3 bases and J gave up 7 bases, with 21 bases separating them. Germline CDR1 and CDR2: MGHRA and YSYEKL. CDR3 sequence reads: CASSHIDLGVSSGELFF. The CDR3 DNA reads as TGCGCCAGCAGCCACATAGATCTTGGAGTTTCTAGCGGGGAGCTGTTTTTT.

This chain links TRBV5-5 with TRBJ1-2, with 8 nucleotides matching TRBD1. This CDR3 has 14 amino acids. Germline lookup yields CDR1 SGHKS and CDR2 YYEKEE (reference sequence). Trimming cost V 3 bases and J 6 bases; bases outside gene matches: 7. This CDR3 is CASSSGGTGDGYTF. CDR3 in DNA: TGTGCCAGCAGCTCAGGGGGGACAGGAGATGGCTACACCTTC.

This chain uses TRBV15 with TRBJ1-4, with D tentatively TRBD1 (5 bases). Germline V CDR1 and CDR2: LNHNV, YYDKDF (reference sequence). There are 15 residues in the CDR3. V dropped 1 base and J dropped 4 bases, with 10 bases sitting between them. The CDR3 sequence is CATSRVSGRNEKLFF. The CDR3 nucleotides are TGTGCCACCAGCAGAGTTTCGGGGCGTAATGAAAAACTGTTTTTT.

By share, this clone counts as medium-sized (0.01 to 0.1%). The sample carries other DNA sequences with the same CDR3. The CDR3 nucleotides read TGTGCCAGTAGCCTAAACACTGAAGCTTTCTTT. Translated: CASSLNTEAFF. The chain has TRBV19 and TRBJ1-1, with D unclear. In germline, CDR1 is LNHDA, CDR2 SQIVND (reference sequence). V lost 6 bases and J lost 2, with 4 bases in between. This CDR3 is built from 11 residues.

This clone was detected only once. This chain uses TRBV30 with TRBJ1-2; 7 bases map to TRBD1. The V gene's germline CDR1 is GTSNPN and CDR2 SVGIG (reference sequence). This CDR3 is 14 amino acids long. V was pared by 0 bases and J by 1 base, with 2 bases of the junction left unmatched. The CDR3 protein is CAWSVRDSNYGYTF. The CDR3 bases are TGTGCCTGGAGTGTCCGGGACAGTAACTATGGCTACACCTTC.

The gene calls are TRBV6-1 and TRBJ2-5; D gene ambiguous. This CDR3 region has 13 residues. Germline loops: CDR1 MNHNS, CDR2 SASEGT. Trimming left V 8 bases short and J 7 bases short, with 17 bases between. CDR3 sequence (DNA): TGTGCCAGCTTAAGGTCAGGTCTGGGGACCCAGTACTTC. The encoded protein is CASLRSGLGTQYF.

The chain is built from TRBV19 and TRBJ2-6, with TRBD1 identical over 10 bases. The germline V gene has CDR1 LNHDA and CDR2 SQIVND (reference sequence). Trimming cost V 3 bases and J 2 bases; bases outside gene matches: 7. This CDR3 region has 18 residues. CDR3 sequence (DNA): TGTGCCAGTAGTATGGGAGGGACAGGGGCCGCTGGGGCCAACGTCCTGACTTTC. It is translated as CASSMGGTGAAGANVLTF.

The chain links TRBV2 to TRBJ2-3, with D tentatively TRBD1 (6 bases). The V and J ends lost 8 bases and 8 bases respectively, with 14 bases between them. This CDR3 spans 12 amino acids. Germline V gene data show CDR1 as SNHLY and CDR2 as FYNNEI. The CDR3 region has the DNA TGTGCCAGCGGGATGGGGGCTGGTACGCAGTATTTT. This gives the protein CASGMGAGTQYF.

The chain couples TRBV15 to TRBJ1-6; TRBD1 might be the D (5 bases). The CDR3 consists of 16 residues. V gave up 2 bases and J gave up 8 bases, with 16 bases separating them. The V gene's germline CDR1 is LNHNV and CDR2 YYDKDF (reference sequence). The CDR3 reads CATSRPLAGRDSPLHF. As DNA, the CDR3 is TGTGCCACCAGCAGACCCCTTGCAGGGAGGGATTCACCCCTCCACTTT. The full variable domain, rest sourced from reference TRBV15 and TRBJ1-6, is DAMVIQNPRYQVTQFGKPVTLSCSQTLNHNVMYWYQQKSSQAPKLLFHYYDKDFNNEADTPDNFQSRRPNTSFCFLDIRSPGLGDTAMYLCATSRPLAGRDSPLHFGNGTRLTVT.

The chain is built from TRBV18 and TRBJ2-7, with 9 bases that match TRBD2. V was pared by 2 bases and J by 4 bases, with 0 bases of the junction left unmatched. The CDR3 is 13 amino acids. Germline CDR1 reads KGHSH; CDR2 reads LQKENI. In DNA, the CDR3 is TGTGCCAGCTCACCAAGCGGGGGGTACGAGCAGTACTTC. Protein sequence: CASSPSGGYEQYF.

The rearrangement links TRBV21-1 to TRBJ1-5; whether TRBD1, the table's D call, matches the DNA was not checked. TRBV21-1 is reported as a pseudogene. The CDR3 totals 16 residues. CDR3 coding DNA: TGTGCCAGCTCCCCCACCCTGGGCAGGGTCAATCAGCCCCAGCATTTT. Protein product: CASSPTLGRVNQPQHF.

Of note for this clone: Because it lacks the conserved phenylalanine or tryptophan at the end, this CDR3 is likely a read error. The DNA is left out, because the CDR3 cannot be placed on it with certainty; the CDR3 is given as TCRdb lists it. The chain couples TRBV21-1 to TRBJ2-7. TRBV21-1 is a pseudogene segment. 11 amino acids form the CDR3, both terminal residues included. The CDR3 loop is CATISGACRLL.

V usage is TRBV25-1 and J usage is TRBJ1-4, with D maybe TRBD1 (6 bases). Germline-derived CDR1 and CDR2 are MGHDK and SYGVNS. This CDR3 comprises 16 residues. V shed 2 bases and J shed 4 bases, with 14 bases lying between them. This CDR3 is CASSEGQFWSNEKLFF. The CDR3 coding sequence is TGTGCCAGCAGTGAAGGACAGTTTTGGAGTAATGAAAAACTGTTTTTT.

The chain combines TRBV9 with TRBJ1-1; no reliable D call. V lost 3 bases and J 0 bases, leaving 9 bases between the germline ends. Germline CDR1 reads SGDLS; CDR2 reads YYNGEE. The CDR3 runs 14 residues. The CDR3 reads CASSEDPMNTEAFF. Written as DNA, the CDR3 is TGTGCCAGCAGCGAGGATCCGATGAACACTGAAGCTTTCTTT.

V is TRBV5-4 and J is TRBJ1-6, with a weak D call TRBD1 (5 bases). V shed 0 bases and J shed 7 bases, with 11 bases lying between them. CDR1 is SGHNT and CDR2 is YYREEE in the germline V gene (reference sequence). The CDR3 is 15 residues long. CDR3 region: CASSLGAGQNSPLHF. CDR3 DNA: TGTGCCAGCAGCTTGGGGGCGGGGCAGAATTCACCCCTCCACTTT.

This chain links TRBV27 with TRBJ2-6; a weak D match, TRBD2 (6 bases). The CDR3 is 16 residues long. Trimming took 10 bases from V and 0 from J, leaving 16 bases between them. The germline gives CDR1 MNHEY, CDR2 SMNVEV (reference sequence). The CDR3 region has the DNA TGTGCCACCGACGGAGGGTCATTCTCTGGGGCCAACGTCCTGACTTTC. Amino acid sequence: CATDGGSFSGANVLTF.

The gene calls are TRBV7-8 and TRBJ1-2; TRBD1 matches 7 bases. V lost 5 bases to trimming and J lost 4 bases; unmatched junction nucleotides: 7. CDR1 SGHVS and CDR2 FQNEAQ come from the germline V gene. This CDR3 spans 14 amino acids. Here the CDR3 DNA reads TGTGCCAGCAGCCCCACCACAGGGGTCTATGGCTACACCTTC. It encodes CASSPTTGVYGYTF.

The chain is built from TRBV30 and TRBJ2-7; possible D gene TRBD1, 6 bases. Trimming left V 0 bases short and J 3 bases short, with 12 bases between. The germline V gene has CDR1 GTSNPN and CDR2 SVGIG (reference sequence). The CDR3 runs 14 residues. The CDR3 loop is CAWSVGGHFYEQYF. CDR3 in DNA: TGTGCCTGGAGTGTAGGGGGACACTTCTACGAGCAGTACTTC.

This clone was observed once. V and J are TRBV11-2 and TRBJ1-5; 7 bases are shared with TRBD1. There are 16 residues in the CDR3. V trimming: 2 bases; J trimming: 4 bases; junction bases outside the gene matches: 8. The germline gives CDR1 SGHAT, CDR2 FQNNGV. The DNA for the CDR3 is TGTGCCAGCAGCTTAACAGGGGTGATGGGAAATCAGCCCCAGCATTTT. Translation: CASSLTGVMGNQPQHF.

This chain connects TRBV18 to TRBJ2-1; TRBD2 is a possible D gene (6 bases). V was clipped by 1 base and J by 9 bases, with 16 bases between them. Per germline, CDR1 KGHSH and CDR2 LQKENI. The CDR3 loop spans 15 amino acids. The CDR3 sequence: CASSPRVLGGPEQFF. The CDR3 DNA reads as TGTGCCAGCTCACCACGGGTTCTCGGGGGTCCTGAGCAGTTCTTC.

This clone was picked up one time. This chain uses TRBV2 with TRBJ2-2; 9 nucleotides line up with TRBD1. J was trimmed by 7 bases and V by 4 bases; bases with no gene match: 7. Germline CDR1 is SNHLY and CDR2 is FYNNEI. The CDR3 loop spans 15 amino acids. Here the CDR3 reads CASSGDRAGSGELFF. The CDR3 coding sequence is TGTGCCAGCAGTGGGGACAGGGCGGGCAGCGGGGAGCTGTTTTTT.

This sequence joins TRBV4-3 and TRBJ2-7; 8 nucleotides line up with TRBD2. Per germline, CDR1 LGHNA and CDR2 YSLEER. The CDR3 contains 15 residues. After removal of 1 base from V and 2 bases from J, the junction contained 4 bases not matched to a gene. The CDR3 DNA follows: TGCGCCAGCAGCCAAGGGCCAGCGGGGGCCTACGAGCAGTACTTC. This codes for CASSQGPAGAYEQYF.

This clone appeared once. This chain connects TRBV5-1 to TRBJ2-3, with 12 bases that match TRBD2. After removal of 3 bases from V and 4 bases from J, the junction contained 6 bases not matched to a gene. In germline, CDR1 is SGHRS, CDR2 YFSETQ. The CDR3 is made up of 16 amino acids. Here the CDR3 DNA reads TGCGCCAGCAGCTCTGGACTAGCGGGGAGGTCAGATACGCAGTATTTT. Its translation: CASSSGLAGRSDTQYF.

This clone is medium-sized within its sample. The rearrangement joins TRBV4-2 to TRBJ1-6; a possible D gene is TRBD1 (6 bases). Germline V lookup: CDR1 LGHNA, CDR2 YNFKEQ. The ends were cut back, 0 bases at V and 7 bases at J, with 10 bases in the middle. CDR3 length equals 15 residues. The CDR3 nucleotides are TGTGCCAGCAGCCAAGAGGACAGTGGAAATTCACCCCTCCACTTT. Its protein product is CASSQEDSGNSPLHF.

This clone occurred a few times. The chain couples TRBV14 to TRBJ1-3; D is uncertain. Between the trimmed V and J ends, which lost 8 bases and 2 bases, there was a span of 10 bases. CDR1 and CDR2 from the germline V gene are SGHDN and FVKESK. The CDR3 extends over 13 amino acids. The CDR3, as DNA: TGTGCCAGCGGCAGGTTCGCTGGAAACACCATATATTTT. This codes for CASGRFAGNTIYF.

The chain combines TRBV7-9 with TRBJ1-2, with D perhaps TRBD1 (5 bases). Looked up from germline, CDR1 is SEHNR and CDR2 is FQNEAQ (reference sequence). Trimming pared 4 bases from V and 6 bases from J, leaving 18 bases between. The length of the CDR3 is 15 residues. The CDR3 reads CASSSLGEGHDGYTF. In DNA, the CDR3 is TGTGCCAGCAGCTCATTAGGCGAGGGGCACGATGGCTACACCTTC.

The J gene is TRBJ1-1, the V gene TRBV2; 8 bases match TRBD1. This CDR3 comprises 15 residues. The trim removed 7 bases at V and 5 bases at J, leaving 12 bases unmatched. CDR1 is SNHLY, CDR2 FYNNEI, per germline. The CDR3 is CASTLGQGWRTEAFF. In nucleotides, the CDR3 is TGTGCCAGCACCTTAGGACAGGGCTGGAGAACTGAAGCTTTCTTT.

The rearrangement links TRBV4-2 to TRBJ1-1; TRBD1 might be the D (5 bases). This CDR3 region has 15 residues. The V and J ends lost 4 bases and 7 bases respectively, with 19 bases between them. The germline V gene has CDR1 LGHNA and CDR2 YNFKEQ. Here the CDR3 reads CASSLVAGPHNEAFF. The DNA for the CDR3 is TGTGCCAGCAGCCTCGTAGCGGGGCCGCACAATGAAGCTTTCTTT.

The rearrangement uses TRBV5-1 and TRBJ2-3; the D gene is possibly TRBD2 (7 bases). CDR3 length: 17 amino acids. Germline assignment: CDR1 SGHRS and CDR2 YFSETQ. Trimming shortened V by 1 base and J by 2 bases, and 17 bases separated the two germline ends. CDR3 protein: CASSLYRGGGSTDTQYF. In DNA form, the CDR3 reads TGCGCCAGCAGCTTGTATCGGGGCGGGGGCTCCACAGATACGCAGTATTTT.